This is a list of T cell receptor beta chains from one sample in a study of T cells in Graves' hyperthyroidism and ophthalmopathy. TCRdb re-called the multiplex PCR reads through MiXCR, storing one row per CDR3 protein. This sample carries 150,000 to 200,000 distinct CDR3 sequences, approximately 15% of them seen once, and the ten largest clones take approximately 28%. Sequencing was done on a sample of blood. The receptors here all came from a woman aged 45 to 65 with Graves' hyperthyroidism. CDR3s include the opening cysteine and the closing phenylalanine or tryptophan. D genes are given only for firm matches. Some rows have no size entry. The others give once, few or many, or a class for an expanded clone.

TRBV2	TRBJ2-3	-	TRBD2	TGTGCCAGCCCTAGATCGAGGACTAGCGGTCGCACAGATACGCAGTATTTT	CASPRSRTSGRTDTQYF
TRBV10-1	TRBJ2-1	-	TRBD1	TGCGCCAGCAGCCCTCCGGGACAGAACAATGAGCAGTTCTTC	CASSPPGQNNEQFF
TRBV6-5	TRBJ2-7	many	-	TGTGCCAGCAGTTACCGGGACCCAAAGGGAGAGCAGTACTTC	CASSYRDPKGEQYF
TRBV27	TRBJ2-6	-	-	TGTGCCAGCAGTTCAGGGCGGCTAGCTGGGGCCAACGTCCTGACTTTC	CASSSGRLAGANVLTF
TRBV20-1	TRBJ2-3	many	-	TGCAGTGGGGGACCCGCCAGCACAGATACGCAGTATTTT	CSGGPASTDTQYF
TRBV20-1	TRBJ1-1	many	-	TGCAGAGGATCTGGGGGAACCGGGGGAATCACTGAAGCTTTCTTT	CRGSGGTGGITEAFF
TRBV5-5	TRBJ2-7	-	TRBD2	TGTGCCAGCAGCTCGGGACTAGTACTCGAGCAGTACTTC	CASSSGLVLEQYF
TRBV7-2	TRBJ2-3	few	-	TGTGCCAGCAGCTTACTTGCTCTGGGCCGCACAGATACGCAGTATTTT	CASSLLALGRTDTQYF
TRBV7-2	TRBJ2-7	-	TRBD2	TGTGCCAGCAGGGGGACTAGCGGGGGGGCGAGCGGTCTCTACGAGCAGTACTTC	CASRGTSGGASGLYEQYF
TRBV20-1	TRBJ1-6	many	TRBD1	TGCAGTGCTAGGACAGGGAATTCACCCCTCCACTTT	CSARTGNSPLHF